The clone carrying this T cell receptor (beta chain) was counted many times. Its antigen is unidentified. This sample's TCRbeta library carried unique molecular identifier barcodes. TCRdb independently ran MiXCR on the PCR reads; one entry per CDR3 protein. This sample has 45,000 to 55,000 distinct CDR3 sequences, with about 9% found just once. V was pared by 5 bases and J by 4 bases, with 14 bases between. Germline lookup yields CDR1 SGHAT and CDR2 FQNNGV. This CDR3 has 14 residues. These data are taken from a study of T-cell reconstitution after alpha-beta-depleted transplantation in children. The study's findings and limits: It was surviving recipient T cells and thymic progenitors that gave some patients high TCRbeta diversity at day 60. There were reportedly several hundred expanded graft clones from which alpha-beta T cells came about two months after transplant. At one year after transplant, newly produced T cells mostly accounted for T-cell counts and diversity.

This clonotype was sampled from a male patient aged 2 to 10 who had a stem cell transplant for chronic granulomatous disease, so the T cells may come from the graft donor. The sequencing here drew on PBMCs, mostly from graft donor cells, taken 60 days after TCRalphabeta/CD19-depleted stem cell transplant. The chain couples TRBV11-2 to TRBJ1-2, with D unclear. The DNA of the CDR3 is TGTGCCAGCAGCCCCCACTCACTCACCTATGGCTACACCTTC. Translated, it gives CASSPHSLTYGYTF. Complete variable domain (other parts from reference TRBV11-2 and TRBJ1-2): EAGVAQSPRYKIIEKRQSVAFWCNPISGHATLYWYQQILGQGPKLLIQFQNNGVVDDSQLPKDRFSAERLKGVDSTLKIQPAKLEDSAVYLCASSPHSLTYGYTFGSGTRLTVV.